The 9 T cell receptor beta chains in this list originate from one sample, sequenced in a study of cytotoxic CD8 clonotypes in ibrutinib-treated CLL. Sequencing was performed with immunoSEQ multiplex PCR; in TCRdb, only in-frame clones are kept and a portion is missing. This sample has 15,000 to 20,000 clones, with 81% found just once. The sequencing used PBMCs, collected before ibrutinib treatment. The receptor set was obtained from a human donor with chronic lymphocytic leukemia.

This clone showed up just once. The CDR3: CASSGGLGRGLTDTQYF. The CDR3 DNA reads TGCGCCAGCAGCGGAGGACTGGGGCGGGGACTGACGGATACGCAGTATTTT. The chain employs TRBV5-1 and TRBJ2-3, with a tentative D call TRBD2 (6 bases). CDR1 and CDR2 (germline): SGHRS, YFSETQ. Trimming shortened V by 4 bases and J by 6 bases, and 24 bases separated the two germline ends. The CDR3 consists of 17 residues. The full variable domain, with the rest looked up from reference TRBV5-1 and TRBJ2-3, is KAGVTQTPRYLIKTRGQQVTLSCSPISGHRSVSWYQQTPGQGLQFLFEYFSETQRNKGNFPGRFSGRQFSNSRSEMNVSTLELGDSALYLCASSGGLGRGLTDTQYFGPGTRLTVL.

This clone has just one count. The genes are TRBV28 and TRBJ2-1; 12 positions match TRBD1. The germline V gene has CDR1 MDHEN and CDR2 SYDVKM. The CDR3 consists of 16 residues. Trimming removed 6 bases from V and 8 bases from J; junction bases left unmatched: 11. This CDR3 is CASSPVWGQGADEQFF. CDR3 bases: TGTGCCAGCAGCCCGGTGTGGGGACAGGGGGCGGATGAGCAGTTCTTC. Variable domain in full (rest from reference TRBV28 and TRBJ2-1): DVKVTQSSRYLVKRTGEKVFLECVQDMDHENMFWYRQDPGLGLRLIYFSYDVKMKEKGDIPEGYSVSREKKERFSLILESASTNQTSMYLCASSPVWGQGADEQFFGPGTRLTVL.

This clone has only a few counts. The rearrangement joins TRBV19 to TRBJ1-6; tentatively, D is TRBD1 (5 bases). Germline loops: CDR1 LNHDA, CDR2 SQIVND (reference sequence). V shed 0 bases and J shed 6 bases, with 9 bases lying between them. CDR3 length equals 15 residues. CDR3 region: CASSIDGGFNSPLHF. CDR3 DNA sequence: TGTGCCAGTAGTATAGATGGGGGATTTAATTCACCCCTCCACTTT.

Written as DNA, the CDR3 is TGTGCCAGTAAGGTAAACAGGGGGGGCCCAGATACGCAGTATTTT. It codes for CASKVNRGGPDTQYF. This chain connects TRBV19 to TRBJ2-3; perhaps TRBD1 as D (8 bases). V was clipped by 7 bases and J by 4 bases, with 18 bases between them. In germline, CDR1 is LNHDA, CDR2 SQIVND (reference sequence). CDR3 size: 15 residues.

This chain joins TRBV5-1 and TRBJ1-6; the D gene is possibly TRBD1 (6 bases). Germline CDR1 SGHRS, CDR2 YFSETQ. The CDR3 has 15 residues. Trimming removed 4 bases from V and 8 bases from J, with 16 bases in between. CDR3 nucleotide sequence: TGCGCCAGCAGCACCCGGGGGCCTCAGGATTCACCCCTCCACTTT. Its translation is CASSTRGPQDSPLHF.

In DNA, the CDR3 is TGTGCCAGCAGCCAAAGACATTATGGACCCTACGAGCAGTACTTC. Its protein is CASSQRHYGPYEQYF. This chain connects TRBV14 to TRBJ2-7; D not resolved. The CDR3 contains 15 residues. Trimming shortened V by 2 bases and J by 2 bases, and 13 bases separated the two germline ends. CDR1 is SGHDN, CDR2 FVKESK, per germline.

The chain carries TRBV7-8 and TRBJ2-7; the D is unclear. The germline V and J ends were trimmed by 1 base and 4 bases, with 5 bases remaining between them. Germline-derived CDR1 and CDR2 are SGHVS and FQNEAQ. CDR3 length equals 12 residues. Here the CDR3 DNA reads TGTGCCAGCAGCTTAGTTGGTTACGAGCAGTACTTC. It translates to CASSLVGYEQYF. Full variable domain (rest looked up from reference TRBV7-8 and TRBJ2-7): GAGVSQSPRYKVAKRGQDVALRCDPISGHVSLFWYQQALGQGPEFLTYFQNEAQLDKSGLPSDRFFAERPEGSVSTLKIQRTQQEDSAVYLCASSLVGYEQYFGPGTRLTVT.

This CDR3 reads CASSLARTDYGYTF. Written as DNA, the CDR3 is TGCGCCAGCAGCTTGGCGCGGACAGACTATGGCTACACCTTC. V is TRBV5-1 and J is TRBJ1-2; tentative D call: TRBD1 (6 bases). Germline-derived CDR1 and CDR2 are SGHRS and YFSETQ. The CDR3 consists of 14 residues. V lost 0 bases to trimming and J lost 3 bases, with 9 bases between them.

V gene TRBV7-9 combines with J gene TRBJ2-5; TRBD1 or TRBD2 may be the D gene (6 bases each). In germline, CDR1 is SEHNR, CDR2 FQNEAQ (reference sequence). V was trimmed by 3 bases and J by 1 base, leaving 15 bases between them. The length of the CDR3 is 16 residues. CDR3 nucleotide sequence: TGTGCCAGCAGCTTTGGGGGGCGCGGGGCCCAAGAGACCCAGTACTTC. Protein: CASSFGGRGAQETQYF.